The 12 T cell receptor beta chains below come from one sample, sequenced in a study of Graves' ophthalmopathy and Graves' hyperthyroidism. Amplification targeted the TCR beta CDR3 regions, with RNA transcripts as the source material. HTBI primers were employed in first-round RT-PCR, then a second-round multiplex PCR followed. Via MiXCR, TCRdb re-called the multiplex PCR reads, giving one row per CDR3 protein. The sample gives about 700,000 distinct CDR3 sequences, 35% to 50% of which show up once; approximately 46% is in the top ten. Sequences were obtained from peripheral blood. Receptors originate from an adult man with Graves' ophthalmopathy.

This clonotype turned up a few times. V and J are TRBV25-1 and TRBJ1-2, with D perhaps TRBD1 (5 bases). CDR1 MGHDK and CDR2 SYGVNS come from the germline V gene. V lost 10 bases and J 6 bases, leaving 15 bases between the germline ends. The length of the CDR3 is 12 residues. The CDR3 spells CATPGEGHGYTF. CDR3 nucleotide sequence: TGTGCCACCCCGGGGGAGGGGCATGGCTACACCTTC.

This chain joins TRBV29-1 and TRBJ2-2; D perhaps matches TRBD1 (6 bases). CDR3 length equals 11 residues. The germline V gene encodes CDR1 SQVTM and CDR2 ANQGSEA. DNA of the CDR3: TGCAACACAGGGTTTCCCGGGGAGCTGTTTTTT. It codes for CNTGFPGELFF.

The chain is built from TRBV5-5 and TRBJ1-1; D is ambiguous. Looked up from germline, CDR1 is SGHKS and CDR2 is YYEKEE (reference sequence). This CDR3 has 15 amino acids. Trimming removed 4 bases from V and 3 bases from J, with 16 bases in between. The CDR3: CASSPPQSSDTEAFF. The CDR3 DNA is TGTGCCAGCAGCCCCCCCCAATCCTCGGACACTGAAGCTTTCTTT.

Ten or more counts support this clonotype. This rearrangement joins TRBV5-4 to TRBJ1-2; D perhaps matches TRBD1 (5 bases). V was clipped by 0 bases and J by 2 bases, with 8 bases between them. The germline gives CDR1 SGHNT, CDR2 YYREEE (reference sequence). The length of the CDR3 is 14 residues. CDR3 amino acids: CASSLDGHNYGYTF. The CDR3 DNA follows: TGTGCCAGCAGCTTGGATGGACACAACTATGGCTACACCTTC.

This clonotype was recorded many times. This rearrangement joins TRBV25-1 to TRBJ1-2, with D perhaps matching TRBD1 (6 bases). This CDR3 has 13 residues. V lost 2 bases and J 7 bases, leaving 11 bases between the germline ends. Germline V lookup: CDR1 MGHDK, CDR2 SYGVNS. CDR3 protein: CASSEGQSAGYTF. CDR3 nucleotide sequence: TGTGCCAGCAGTGAAGGACAGTCGGCTGGCTACACCTTC.

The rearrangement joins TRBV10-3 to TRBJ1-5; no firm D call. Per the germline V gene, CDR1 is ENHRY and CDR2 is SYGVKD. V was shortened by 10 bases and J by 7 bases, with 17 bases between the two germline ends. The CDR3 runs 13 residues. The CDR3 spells CANLSRGRQPQHF. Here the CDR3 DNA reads TGTGCCAACTTGTCCCGCGGTCGGCAGCCCCAGCATTTT.

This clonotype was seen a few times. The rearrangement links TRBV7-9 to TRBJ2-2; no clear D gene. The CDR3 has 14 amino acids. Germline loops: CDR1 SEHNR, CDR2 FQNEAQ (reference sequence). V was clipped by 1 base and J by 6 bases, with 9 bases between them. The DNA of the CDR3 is TGTGCCAGCAGCTTAGTTGAGGTCCCCGGGGAGCTGTTTTTT. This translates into CASSLVEVPGELFF.

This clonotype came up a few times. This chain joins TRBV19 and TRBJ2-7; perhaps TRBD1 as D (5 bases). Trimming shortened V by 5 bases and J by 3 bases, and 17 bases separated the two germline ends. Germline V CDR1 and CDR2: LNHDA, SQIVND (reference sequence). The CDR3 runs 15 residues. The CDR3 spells CASSPGAGIYYEQYF. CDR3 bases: TGTGCCAGTAGTCCTGGGGCAGGGATCTACTACGAGCAGTACTTC.

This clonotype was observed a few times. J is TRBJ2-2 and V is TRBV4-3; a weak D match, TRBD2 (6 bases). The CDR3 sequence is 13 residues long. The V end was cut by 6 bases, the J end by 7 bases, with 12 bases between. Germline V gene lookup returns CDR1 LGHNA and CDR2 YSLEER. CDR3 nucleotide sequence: TGCGCCAGCAGATCCGGAGGGGTCGGGGAGCTGTTTTTT. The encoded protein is CASRSGGVGELFF.

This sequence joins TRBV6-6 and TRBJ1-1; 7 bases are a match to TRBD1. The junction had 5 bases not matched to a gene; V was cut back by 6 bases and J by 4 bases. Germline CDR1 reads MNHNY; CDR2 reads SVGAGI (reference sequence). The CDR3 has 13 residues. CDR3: CASRLQGSTEAFF. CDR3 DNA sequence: TGTGCCAGCAGGTTACAGGGGTCCACTGAAGCTTTCTTT.

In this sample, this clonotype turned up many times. CDR3 bases: TGTGCCAGCAGTGGGGGTTTCTTCTACACCTTC. It is translated as CASSGGFFYTF. This chain links TRBV12-3 or TRBV12-4 with TRBJ1-2; perhaps TRBD1 as D (5 bases). Trimming cost V 5 bases and J 10 bases, with 11 bases left between them. The CDR3 is made up of 11 amino acids.

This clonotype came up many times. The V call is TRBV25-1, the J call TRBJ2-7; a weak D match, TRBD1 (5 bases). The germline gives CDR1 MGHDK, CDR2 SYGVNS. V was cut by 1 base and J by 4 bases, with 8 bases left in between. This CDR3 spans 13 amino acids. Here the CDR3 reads CASSESPGYEQYF. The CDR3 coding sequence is TGTGCCAGCAGTGAATCCCCAGGGTACGAGCAGTACTTC.